This is a list of T cell receptor beta chains from one sample in a study of blood T cell repertoires in COVID-19. The assay was immunoSEQ multiplex PCR, and TCRdb's table has in-frame clones only and misses some. The table lists about 380,000 clones, 70% to 90% of them singletons. The sequencing sample was made of PBMCs or T cells enriched from blood (not recorded which). The receptors here all came from a man aged 25 to 40 who had recovered from COVID-19. Both conserved end residues are part of each CDR3. The order of the fields is D gene, J gene, V gene, clone size, CDR3 protein, CDR3 DNA. D genes are given only for firm matches. Not all rows give a size; the values are once, few, many and, for expanded clones, a class.

D gene: TRBD1
J gene: TRBJ2-3
V gene: TRBV7-2
clone size: .
CDR3 protein: CASSLNRGPSTDTQYF
CDR3 DNA: TGTGCCAGCAGCTTAAACAGGGGTCCGAGCACAGATACGCAGTATTTT

D gene: .
J gene: TRBJ2-1
V gene: TRBV18
clone size: .
CDR3 protein: CASSPQSLWQFF
CDR3 DNA: TGTGCCAGCTCACCACAATCCCTTTGGCAGTTCTTC

D gene: .
J gene: TRBJ1-1
V gene: TRBV30
clone size: .
CDR3 protein: CAWRRSTVNTEAFF
CDR3 DNA: TGTGCCTGGAGGAGGAGTACGGTTAACACTGAAGCTTTCTTT

D gene: TRBD1
J gene: TRBJ2-7
V gene: TRBV7-8
clone size: .
CDR3 protein: CASRNPGTGNYEQYF
CDR3 DNA: TGTGCCAGCAGGAACCCCGGGACAGGCAACTACGAGCAGTACTTC

D gene: .
J gene: TRBJ1-5
V gene: TRBV6-5
clone size: .
CDR3 protein: CASRADSYSNQPQHF
CDR3 DNA: TGTGCCAGCAGGGCTGACAGTTATAGCAATCAGCCCCAGCATTTT

D gene: TRBD1
J gene: TRBJ1-6
V gene: TRBV30
clone size: .
CDR3 protein: CAWRGQGISPLHF
CDR3 DNA: TGTGCCTGGCGGGGACAGGGAATTTCACCCCTCCACTTT

D gene: TRBD2
J gene: TRBJ2-5
V gene: TRBV5-1
clone size: .
CDR3 protein: CASSLGTSWETQYF
CDR3 DNA: TGCGCCAGCAGCTTGGGGACTAGCTGGGAGACCCAGTACTTC

D gene: .
J gene: TRBJ1-4
V gene: TRBV5-1
clone size: .
CDR3 protein: CASSGGTANEKLFF
CDR3 DNA: TGCGCCAGCAGCGGGGGCACCGCGAATGAAAAACTGTTTTTT

D gene: TRBD1
J gene: TRBJ2-2
V gene: TRBV6-1
clone size: few
CDR3 protein: CASSEGQGDTGELFF
CDR3 DNA: TGTGCCAGCAGTGAAGGGCAGGGGGACACCGGGGAGCTGTTTTTT

D gene: TRBD1
J gene: TRBJ1-4
V gene: TRBV7-9
clone size: .
CDR3 protein: CASSFQGGTNEKLFF
CDR3 DNA: TGTGCCAGCAGCTTTCAGGGGGGTACTAATGAAAAACTGTTTTTT

D gene: TRBD2
J gene: TRBJ2-7
V gene: TRBV7-2
clone size: .
CDR3 protein: CASSLAGTSSYEQYF
CDR3 DNA: TGTGCCAGCAGCTTAGCGGGGACTAGCTCCTACGAGCAGTACTTC

D gene: .
J gene: TRBJ1-4
V gene: TRBV7-8
clone size: .
CDR3 protein: CASSLAVGGNEKLFF
CDR3 DNA: TGTGCCAGCAGCTTAGCAGTAGGGGGAAATGAAAAACTGTTTTTT

D gene: .
J gene: TRBJ2-7
V gene: TRBV4-1
clone size: .
CDR3 protein: CASSQEVMAPSYEQYF
CDR3 DNA: TGCGCCAGCAGCCAAGAGGTAATGGCCCCAAGCTACGAGCAGTACTTC

D gene: .
J gene: TRBJ1-5
V gene: TRBV10-3
clone size: .
CDR3 protein: CAITSGGDQPQHF
CDR3 DNA: TGTGCCATCACAAGCGGGGGCGATCAGCCCCAGCATTTT

D gene: TRBD2
J gene: TRBJ2-5
V gene: TRBV4-2
clone size: .
CDR3 protein: CASSARVAGGWETQYF
CDR3 DNA: TGTGCCAGCAGCGCCCGGGTAGCGGGGGGTTGGGAGACCCAGTACTTC

D gene: TRBD1
J gene: TRBJ1-1
V gene: TRBV10-3
clone size: .
CDR3 protein: CAISADRVNTEAFF
CDR3 DNA: TGTGCCATCAGTGCGGACAGGGTGAACACTGAAGCTTTCTTT

D gene: .
J gene: TRBJ1-1
V gene: TRBV9
clone size: .
CDR3 protein: CASSAGGWSNTEAFF
CDR3 DNA: TGTGCCAGCAGCGCCGGAGGGTGGAGTAACACTGAAGCTTTCTTT